One sample yielded the 24 T cell receptor beta chains listed below, sequenced in a study of blood T cell repertoires in COVID-19. Measured with immunoSEQ multiplex PCR; TCRdb has only the in-frame clones, and not every one. The profile shows under 60,000 clones, approximately 89% of them singletons. Sequenced input: peripheral blood. The receptor set was obtained from a woman older than 75 with acute or convalescent COVID-19.

V gene TRBV7-6 combines with J gene TRBJ2-2; no clear D gene. Germline values: CDR1 SGHVS, CDR2 FNYEAQ. Trimming removed 3 bases from V and 1 base from J, with 9 bases in between. The CDR3 is 15 residues long. The CDR3 region is CASSLVRGNTGELFF. CDR3 coding DNA: TGTGCCAGCAGCTTGGTTCGAGGGAACACCGGGGAGCTGTTTTTT.

V and J are TRBV18 and TRBJ2-3; 7 nucleotides line up with TRBD1. Germline V gives CDR1 KGHSH, CDR2 LQKENI. V shed 3 bases, J shed 3 bases, and the junction held 9 bases outside the gene matches. This CDR3 comprises 16 residues. CDR3 nucleotide sequence: TGTGCCAGCTCACCGCGACAGGGAATGTCTACAGATACGCAGTATTTT. Translated, it gives CASSPRQGMSTDTQYF.

This chain joins TRBV5-1 and TRBJ2-1, with 9 bases fitting TRBD1. Germline trimming cut 4 bases from V and 2 bases from J; bases unmatched to any gene: 4. Germline CDR1 reads SGHRS; CDR2 reads YFSETQ. The length of the CDR3 is 15 residues. In DNA form, the CDR3 reads TGCGCCAGCAGCAGGGGACAGGGCACCTACAATGAGCAGTTCTTC. Translating it yields CASSRGQGTYNEQFF. Based on the CDR3 plus reference TRBV5-1 and TRBJ2-1, the full variable domain is KAGVTQTPRYLIKTRGQQVTLSCSPISGHRSVSWYQQTPGQGLQFLFEYFSETQRNKGNFPGRFSGRQFSNSRSEMNVSTLELGDSALYLCASSRGQGTYNEQFFGPGTRLTVL.

The rearrangement uses TRBV13 and TRBJ1-1; TRBD1 agrees at 11 bases. Germline assignment: CDR1 PRHDT and CDR2 FYEKMQ (reference sequence). J gave up 10 bases and V 5 bases, and 6 bases lay outside the gene matches. This CDR3 is 13 amino acids long. This CDR3 is CASSMGTGGLAFF. DNA of the CDR3: TGTGCCAGCAGCATGGGGACAGGGGGTTTAGCTTTCTTT. Based on the CDR3 plus reference TRBV13 and TRBJ1-1, the full variable domain is AAGVIQSPRHLIKEKRETATLKCYPIPRHDTVYWYQQGPGQDPQFLISFYEKMQSDKGSIPDRFSAQQFSDYHSELNMSSLELGDSALYFCASSMGTGGLAFFGQGTRLTVV.

In its sample, this clone was seen once. The chain combines TRBV7-9 with TRBJ1-1; 7 bases align to TRBD1. This CDR3 is 15 amino acids long. Trimming cost V 4 bases and J 3 bases; bases outside gene matches: 8. The germline gives CDR1 SEHNR, CDR2 FQNEAQ (reference sequence). As DNA, the CDR3 is TGTGCCAGCAGCTCTAACAGGGGCCAGGACACTGAAGCTTTCTTT. Encoded protein: CASSSNRGQDTEAFF. The variable domain in full, with the rest retrieved from reference TRBV7-9 and TRBJ1-1, is DTGVSQNPRHKITKRGQNVTFRCDPISEHNRLYWYRQTLGQGPEFLTYFQNEAQLEKSRLLSDRFSAERPKGSFSTLEIQRTEQGDSAMYLCASSSNRGQDTEAFFGQGTRLTVV.

The rearrangement joins TRBV6-6 to TRBJ1-6, with a tentative D call TRBD1 (6 bases). V lost 3 bases to trimming and J lost 5 bases, with 11 bases between them. CDR1 and CDR2 from the germline V gene are MNHNY and SVGAGI (reference sequence). CDR3 length: 15 residues. The CDR3 nucleotides are TGTGCCAGCAGTTATCGGACAGAGCATAATTCACCCCTCCACTTT. It translates to CASSYRTEHNSPLHF.

The CDR3 here is CSADRGAEAFF. CDR3 in DNA: TGCAGTGCTGACAGGGGGGCTGAAGCTTTCTTT. This chain uses TRBV20-1 with TRBJ1-1, with 9 bases fitting TRBD1. The germline gives CDR1 DFQATT, CDR2 SNEGSKA (reference sequence). V dropped 5 bases and J dropped 6; count of bases not matched to a gene: 1. The CDR3 totals 11 residues.

The chain has TRBV2 and TRBJ2-5; D not resolved. The CDR3 is made up of 14 amino acids. Looked up from germline, CDR1 is SNHLY and CDR2 is FYNNEI. V was clipped by 2 bases and J by 5 bases, with 12 bases between them. The CDR3 sequence is CASSEPLSRETQYF. The DNA of the CDR3 is TGTGCCAGCAGTGAACCCCTCAGTCGCGAGACCCAGTACTTC. Full variable domain (rest looked up from reference TRBV2 and TRBJ2-5): EPEVTQTPSHQVTQMGQEVILRCVPISNHLYFYWYRQILGQKVEFLVSFYNNEISEKSEIFDDQFSVERPDGSNFTLKIRSTKLEDSAMYFCASSEPLSRETQYFGPGTRLLVL.

This chain's CDR3 is CATLDRNYGYTF. CDR3 DNA sequence: TGTGCCACCCTGGACAGGAACTATGGCTACACCTTC. The J gene is TRBJ1-2, the V gene TRBV3-1 (or the pseudogene TRBV3-2); 7 bases map to TRBD1. The CDR3 is 12 residues long. Germline lookup yields CDR1 LGHDT and CDR2 YNNKEL (reference sequence). The V gene end was trimmed by 10 bases and the J gene end by 2 bases; junction bases not matched to a gene: 4.

The chain employs TRBV23-1 and TRBJ1-5; 8 positions agree with TRBD1. TRBV23-1 is annotated as an ORF whose role is uncertain. The V segment lost 2 bases and the J segment 0 bases; nucleotides outside the gene matches: 12. This CDR3 has 19 amino acids. This CDR3 reads CASSQNRDRPFPSNQPQHF. The CDR3, as DNA: TGCGCCAGCAGTCAAAACCGGGACAGGCCTTTCCCTAGCAATCAGCCCCAGCATTTT.

The chain couples TRBV9 to TRBJ2-3, with D hard to call. Per germline, CDR1 SGDLS and CDR2 YYNGEE. The V end lost 0 bases, the J end lost 5 bases, and 19 bases lay between the germline ends. The CDR3 spans 17 residues. CDR3 bases: TGTGCCAGCAGCGTAGGGTCGCGGCTACTCCTCGGAGATACGCAGTATTTT. It codes for CASSVGSRLLLGDTQYF.

The V gene is TRBV18, the J gene TRBJ1-1; possible D gene TRBD1, 6 bases. Trimming took off 6 bases at V and 3 bases at J, with 17 bases between the two ends. This CDR3 region has 15 residues. The V gene's germline CDR1 is KGHSH and CDR2 LQKENI. CDR3 coding DNA: TGTGCCAGCTCCAGAGGGGGGGACTATCACACTGAAGCTTTCTTT. Residues: CASSRGGDYHTEAFF.

CDR3 residues: CASSLKGQGRTEAFF. For the CDR3, the DNA is TGTGCCAGCAGCTTGAAGGGACAGGGGCGCACTGAAGCTTTCTTT. V usage is TRBV5-8 and J usage is TRBJ1-1; 10 bases agree with TRBD1. Trimming took 1 base from V and 4 from J; bases not matched to a gene: 4. The CDR3 has 15 amino acids. Germline loops: CDR1 SGHTS, CDR2 YDEGEE. Looking up the rest from reference TRBV5-8 and TRBJ1-1 gives the full variable domain: EAGVTQSPTHLIKTRGQQATLRCSPISGHTSVYWYQQALGLGLQFLLWYDEGEERNRGNFPPRFSGRQFPNYSSELNVNALELEDSALYLCASSLKGQGRTEAFFGQGTRLTVV.

J is TRBJ2-5 and V is TRBV14, with D unclear. V lost 0 bases and J lost 4, with 15 bases in between. The CDR3 extends over 16 amino acids. Germline V gene data show CDR1 as SGHDN and CDR2 as FVKESK. CDR3 coding DNA: TGTGCCAGCAGCCAAGATCTGGCAGGCCCTCCAGAGACCCAGTACTTC. Translation gives CASSQDLAGPPETQYF.

The V and J genes are TRBV28 and TRBJ2-1; 11 bases line up with TRBD2. The germline V gene has CDR1 MDHEN and CDR2 SYDVKM. This CDR3 spans 16 amino acids. J lost 0 bases, V lost 5 bases, and 3 bases had no gene match. CDR3 nucleotides: TGTGCCAGCAGTCTTAGCGGGGGGGGCTCCTACAATGAGCAGTTCTTC. Encoded protein: CASSLSGGGSYNEQFF.

V usage is TRBV7-9 and J usage is TRBJ1-4; 8 bases line up with TRBD1. The length of the CDR3 is 15 residues. The germline V gene has CDR1 SEHNR and CDR2 FQNEAQ (reference sequence). With 1 base clipped from V and 7 bases from J, the junction kept 5 bases outside the gene matches. The DNA of the CDR3 is TGTGCCAGCAGCTTAGAGACAGGGGTCCGTGAAAAACTGTTTTTT. This sequence encodes CASSLETGVREKLFF.

This rearrangement joins TRBV6-2 or TRBV6-3 to TRBJ1-2; TRBD1 matches 7 bases. With V trimmed by 0 bases and J by 0 bases, 4 bases remained unmatched. Germline lookup yields CDR1 MNHEY and CDR2 SVGEGT. CDR3 length: 16 amino acids. The CDR3 sequence is CASSYSTGAANYGYTF. The CDR3 DNA sequence: TGTGCCAGCAGTTACTCCACAGGGGCGGCTAACTATGGCTACACCTTC.

The rearrangement uses TRBV2 and TRBJ2-1; D is unclear. The V gene lost 5 bases and the J gene lost 7 bases, with 21 bases spanning the gap. Germline V gives CDR1 SNHLY, CDR2 FYNNEI. CDR3 length equals 16 residues. The CDR3 DNA is TGTGCCAGCAGTAATTCTCGCCGAGGTTTCGTAAATGAGCAGTTCTTC. Protein product: CASSNSRRGFVNEQFF.

This rearrangement joins TRBV2 to TRBJ1-1; no reliable D call. CDR1 SNHLY and CDR2 FYNNEI come from the germline V gene. The CDR3 loop spans 13 amino acids. V was shortened by 11 bases and J by 3 bases, with 16 bases between the two germline ends. The CDR3 nucleotides read TGTGCCTCAAACACGGAGATCGACACTGAAGCTTTCTTT. It specifies CASNTEIDTEAFF.

The V and J genes are TRBV30 and TRBJ1-2, with TRBD1 as a possible D gene (6 bases). This CDR3 region has 15 residues. Trimming cost V 0 bases and J 6 bases, with 17 bases left between them. CDR1 and CDR2 (germline): GTSNPN, SVGIG (reference sequence). The CDR3 sequence: CAWSVSGGARHGYTF. CDR3 sequence (DNA): TGTGCCTGGAGTGTCAGTGGGGGCGCCCGGCATGGCTACACCTTC.

This clone showed up just once. The rearrangement links TRBV19 to TRBJ2-5; 8 bases are a match to TRBD1. The CDR3 spans 15 residues. The V gene end was trimmed by 3 bases and the J gene end by 2 bases; junction bases not matched to a gene: 5. CDR1 LNHDA and CDR2 SQIVND come from the germline V gene (reference sequence). In DNA, the CDR3 is TGTGCCAGTAGTATGAGGACAGGGTGGCAAGAGACCCAGTACTTC. This gives the protein CASSMRTGWQETQYF.

J is TRBJ1-5 and V is TRBV27, with D possibly matching TRBD1 (6 bases). V lost 5 bases, J lost 0 bases, and 17 bases lay in between. The V gene's germline CDR1 is MNHEY and CDR2 SMNVEV (reference sequence). The CDR3 has 17 amino acids. In DNA, the CDR3 is TGTGCCAGCAGTCCCAGGGGCCTTTGGGATAGCAATCAGCCCCAGCATTTT. Its translation is CASSPRGLWDSNQPQHF.

J is TRBJ1-2 and V is TRBV19; TRBD1 matches 7 bases. With V trimmed by 4 bases and J by 1 base, 9 bases remained unmatched. CDR3 length equals 16 residues. Germline-derived CDR1 and CDR2 are LNHDA and SQIVND (reference sequence). In nucleotides, the CDR3 is TGTGCCAGTAGTAGCGACCGGGACAGAGTTAACTATGGCTACACCTTC. Its translation is CASSSDRDRVNYGYTF.

The chain joins TRBV19 to TRBJ2-2; possible D gene TRBD2, 5 bases. CDR3 size: 16 residues. Trimming removed 5 bases from V and 0 bases from J, with 13 bases in between. Germline CDR1 is LNHDA and CDR2 is SQIVND (reference sequence). CDR3 region: CASSSMSGANTGELFF. CDR3 nucleotides: TGTGCCAGTAGTTCCATGAGCGGTGCGAACACCGGGGAGCTGTTTTTT.